This T cell receptor (beta chain) was identified during a study of CD8 T cells in ankylosing spondylitis. Study-wide results and caveats: Past research had described some motif variants in reactive arthritis synovial fluid and blood. Disease-linked clones had a CD8+ phenotype and relatively low frequency in peripheral blood. For ankylosing spondylitis blood, a TCR beta motif of seven to nine highly homologous variants appeared characteristic.

There are many counts of this clonotype. The antigen remains unidentified. In TCRdb, the 5' RACE reads were re-called with MiXCR into one record per CDR3 protein. Of more than 400,000 distinct CDR3 sequences detected, less than 6% appear once; the ten largest clones hold roughly 3.5%. Germline lookup yields CDR1 MDHEN and CDR2 SYDVKM. The length of the CDR3 is 12 residues. Trimming left V 1 base short and J 5 bases short, with 5 bases between. This chain joins TRBV28 and TRBJ2-5; D is uncertain. This TCR derives from a male donor with ankylosing spondylitis. The sequenced sample was blood, either unsorted or a sorted T cell fraction (not recorded which). CDR3 protein: CASSLLRETQYF. The CDR3 DNA follows: TGTGCCAGCAGTTTATTACGGGAGACCCAGTACTTC.